These T cell receptor beta chains were read from a single sample in a study of identical twins. TCRdb re-analysed the 5' RACE reads in MiXCR, keeping a single row per CDR3 protein. The sample lists about 570,000 distinct CDR3 sequences; around a tenth were seen once. This sample also appeared in a second study, on yellow fever vaccine responses in identical twins.

The sample was PBMCs. These receptors came from a woman aged 18-29 years in good health. Both conserved end residues are trimmed from each CDR3.

>TRBV6-2/TRBV6-3|TRBJ2-2
ASSHPGELF
>TRBV2|TRBJ2-5
ASRRESGQETQY
>TRBV7-2|TRBJ2-5
ASSPPRTGQETQY
>TRBV6-1|TRBJ2-1
ASSEGWDRFNEQF
>TRBV15|TRBJ2-7
ATSRVLVLHEQY
>TRBV15|TRBJ2-3
ATSRQRQGPDTQY
>TRBV7-9|TRBJ2-7
ASSPLTDSYEQY
>TRBV12-3/TRBV12-4|TRBJ2-1
ASSVRGGPWNEQF
>TRBV7-9|TRBJ2-1
ASSSTGTEYNEQF
>TRBV20-1|TRBJ2-3
SARTSGSDTQY
>TRBV5-1|TRBJ1-1
ASSSQRGGTEAF
>TRBV6-5|TRBJ2-7
ASSYSLAGDVGEQY
>TRBV20-1|TRBJ2-3
SARDLERPSTDTQY
>TRBV3-1|TRBJ2-1
ASSQDLGPIEQF
>TRBV7-9|TRBJ1-2
ASSLAVGYGYT
>TRBV4-1|TRBJ2-1
ASSHQFAGTSVTYNEQF
>TRBV20-1|TRBJ1-5
SAQGAKLQDQPQH
>TRBV15|TRBJ1-6
ATSGTGAGAPPLH
>TRBV11-2|TRBJ2-3
ASSLRRYTDTQY
>TRBV20-1|TRBJ2-3
SARDRVGATDTQY
>TRBV20-1|TRBJ1-1
SARALNTEAF
>TRBV29-1|TRBJ2-7
SVEATGTENYEQY
>TRBV5-1|TRBJ2-5
ASSFDRVQETQY
>TRBV6-1|TRBJ2-7
ASSGEEQY
>TRBV5-5|TRBJ1-5
ASSLDQDNQPQH